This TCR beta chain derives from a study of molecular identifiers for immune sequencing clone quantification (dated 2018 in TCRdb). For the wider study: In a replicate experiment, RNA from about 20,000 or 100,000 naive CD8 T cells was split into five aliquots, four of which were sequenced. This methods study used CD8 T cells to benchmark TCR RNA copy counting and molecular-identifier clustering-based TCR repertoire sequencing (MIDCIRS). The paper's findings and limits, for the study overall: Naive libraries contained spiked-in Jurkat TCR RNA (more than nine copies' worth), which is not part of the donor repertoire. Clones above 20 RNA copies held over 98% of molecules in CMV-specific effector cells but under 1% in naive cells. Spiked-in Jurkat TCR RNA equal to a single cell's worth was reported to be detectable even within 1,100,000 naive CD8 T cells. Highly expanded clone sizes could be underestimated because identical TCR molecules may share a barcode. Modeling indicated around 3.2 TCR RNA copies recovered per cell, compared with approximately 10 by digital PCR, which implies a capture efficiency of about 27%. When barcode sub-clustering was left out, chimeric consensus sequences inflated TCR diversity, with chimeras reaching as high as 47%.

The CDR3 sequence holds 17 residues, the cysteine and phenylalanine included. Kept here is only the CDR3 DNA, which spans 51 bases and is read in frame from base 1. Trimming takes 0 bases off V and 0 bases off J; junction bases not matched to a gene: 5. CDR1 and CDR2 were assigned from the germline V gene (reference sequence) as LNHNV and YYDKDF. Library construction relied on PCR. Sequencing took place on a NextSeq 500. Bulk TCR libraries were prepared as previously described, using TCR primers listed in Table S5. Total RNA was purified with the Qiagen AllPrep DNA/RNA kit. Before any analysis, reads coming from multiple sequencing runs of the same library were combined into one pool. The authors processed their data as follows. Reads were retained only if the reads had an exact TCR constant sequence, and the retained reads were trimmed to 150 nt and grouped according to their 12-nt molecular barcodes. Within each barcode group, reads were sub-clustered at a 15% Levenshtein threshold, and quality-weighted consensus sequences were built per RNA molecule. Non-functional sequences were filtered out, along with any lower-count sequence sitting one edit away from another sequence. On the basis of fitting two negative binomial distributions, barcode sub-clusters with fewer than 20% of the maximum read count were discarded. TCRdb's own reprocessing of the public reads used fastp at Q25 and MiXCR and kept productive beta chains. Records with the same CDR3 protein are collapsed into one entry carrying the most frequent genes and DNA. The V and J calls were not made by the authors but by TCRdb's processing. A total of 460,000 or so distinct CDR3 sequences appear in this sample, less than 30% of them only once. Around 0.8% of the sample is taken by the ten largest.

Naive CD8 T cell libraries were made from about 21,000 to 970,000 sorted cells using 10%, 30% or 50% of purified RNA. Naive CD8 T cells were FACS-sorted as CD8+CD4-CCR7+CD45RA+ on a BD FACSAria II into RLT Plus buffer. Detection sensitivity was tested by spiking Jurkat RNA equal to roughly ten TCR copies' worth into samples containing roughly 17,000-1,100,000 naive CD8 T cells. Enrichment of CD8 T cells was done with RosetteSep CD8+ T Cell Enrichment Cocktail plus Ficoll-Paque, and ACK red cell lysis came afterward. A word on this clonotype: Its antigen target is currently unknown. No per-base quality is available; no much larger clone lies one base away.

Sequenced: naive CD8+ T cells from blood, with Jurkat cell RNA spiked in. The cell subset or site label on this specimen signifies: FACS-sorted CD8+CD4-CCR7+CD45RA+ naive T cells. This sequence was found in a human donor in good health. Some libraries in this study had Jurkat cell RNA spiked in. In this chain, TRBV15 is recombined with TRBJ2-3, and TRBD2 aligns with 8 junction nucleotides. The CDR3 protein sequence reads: CATSRDRSGGSTDTQYF. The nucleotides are TGTGCCACCAGCAGAGATCGCTCGGGGGGGAGCACAGATACGCAGTATTTT.